The 4 T cell receptor beta chains given below trace back to one sample, sequenced in a study of T cell changes during pregnancy in multiple sclerosis. Clones were read by immunoSEQ multiplex PCR, and TCRdb kept only the in-frame ones, dropping some. Altogether about 75,000 clones are present, 70% to 90% being singletons, with the ten largest covering about 0.9%. The source was peripheral blood, collected in the first trimester of pregnancy. The receptor source for this set is a female donor in good health, enrolled as a control in a pregnancy study.

The genes are TRBV18 and TRBJ2-7; TRBD1 might be the D (6 bases). The CDR3 is 15 residues long. Germline V CDR1 and CDR2: KGHSH, LQKENI. Trimming removed 2 bases from V and 0 bases from J, with 11 bases in between. As DNA, the CDR3 is TGTGCCAGCTCACCAGGGACACGAAGCTCCTACGAGCAGTACTTC. The encoded protein is CASSPGTRSSYEQYF. Supplemented by reference TRBV18 and TRBJ2-7, the full variable domain reads NAGVMQNPRHLVRRRGQEARLRCSPMKGHSHVYWYRQLPEEGLKFMVYLQKENIIDESGMPKERFSAEFPKEGPSILRIQQVVRGDSAAYFCASSPGTRSSYEQYFGPGTRLTVT.

The chain joins TRBV6-1 to TRBJ2-3; unclear D gene. Trimming took off 3 bases at V and 3 bases at J, with 4 bases between the two ends. CDR3 size: 12 residues. Germline-derived CDR1 and CDR2 are MNHNS and SASEGT. Here the CDR3 reads CASSDSTDTQYF. CDR3 nucleotides: TGTGCCAGCAGTGATTCTACAGATACGCAGTATTTT.

The CDR3 region has the DNA TGTGCCAGCAGTTTTTTCGCGACTAGAGGGTCCTACGAGCAGTACTTC. Translating it yields CASSFFATRGSYEQYF. The rearrangement uses TRBV27 and TRBJ2-7; the D gene is possibly TRBD2 (6 bases). The germline CDR1 and CDR2 sequences are MNHEY and SMNVEV (reference sequence). This CDR3 contains 16 residues. The V and J ends lost 3 bases and 1 base respectively, with 16 bases between them.

The chain combines TRBV5-1 with TRBJ1-2; 12 nucleotides align to TRBD1. Germline V gene lookup returns CDR1 SGHRS and CDR2 YFSETQ. V lost 3 bases and J lost 6; bases outside the gene matches: 3. CDR3 length equals 14 residues. The CDR3 nucleotides read TGCGCCAGCAGCTGGGACAGGGGGCCGGATGGCTACACCTTC. Residues: CASSWDRGPDGYTF.